These T cell receptor beta chains were read from a single sample in a study of cytomegalovirus exposure and HLA in healthy donors. Generated by immunoSEQ multiplex PCR, the TCRdb table keeps only in-frame clones and is missing some. The data hold around 350,000 clones, with about nine tenths observed a single time. Sequenced input: PBMCs. The receptor source for this set is a woman aged 18-30 years in good health and CMV-seronegative. The CDR3 runs from the conserved cysteine through the conserved F or W. The D gene is left open where the match is weak. Size is omitted from some rows. Given values are once, few, many or a class for expanded clones.

TRBJ2-7,TRBV30,.,14,TRBD2,TGTGCCTGGAGTCGTGGGGAGGGAACCTACGAGCAGTACTTC,CAWSRGEGTYEQYF
TRBJ1-1,TRBV30,few,13,.,TGTGCGCTAAACAGGGTAATGGGCACTGAAGCTTTCTTT,CALNRVMGTEAFF
TRBJ2-7,TRBV11-2,.,14,TRBD2,TGTGCCAGCAGCTTCGGACTAGCGGGAGCCGAGCAGTACTTC,CASSFGLAGAEQYF
TRBJ2-1,TRBV30,.,13,.,TGTGCCTGGAGTGTAGGCGACACCAATGAGCAGTTCTTC,CAWSVGDTNEQFF
TRBJ2-3,TRBV2,.,15,TRBD2,TGTGCCAGCAGTGAACGGCTAGCGGGCACAGATACGCAGTATTTT,CASSERLAGTDTQYF
TRBJ2-7,TRBV7-9,.,16,TRBD1,TGTGCCAGCAGCCCGCGACAGGGGCCTAACTCCTACGAGCAGTACTTC,CASSPRQGPNSYEQYF
TRBJ2-7,TRBV4-2,.,15,.,TGTGCCAGCAGCCAAGACGGGACACCTACCTACGAGCAGTACTTC,CASSQDGTPTYEQYF
TRBJ1-2,TRBV4-1,few,15,.,TGCGCCAGCAGCCATATCATACAGGGAAACTATGGCTACACCTTC,CASSHIIQGNYGYTF
TRBJ2-7,TRBV28,.,15,TRBD1,TGTGCCAGCAGTTTAAGGACAGGGCTACCCTACGAGCAGTACTTC,CASSLRTGLPYEQYF
TRBJ2-7,TRBV11-1,.,16,TRBD1,TGTGCCGGAAAATTCAGGGACCGACAGGGTTTGAACGAGCAGTACTTC,CAGKFRDRQGLNEQYF
TRBJ2-1,TRBV2,.,15,TRBD2,TGTGCCAGCACCGCCAGAGCGGGAGCCTACAATGAGCAGTTCTTC,CASTARAGAYNEQFF
TRBJ1-1,TRBV29-1,few,12,.,TGCAGCGTTCAACAGGACCCTACGCACGCTTTCTTT,CSVQQDPTHAFF
TRBJ1-2,TRBV2,once,12,.,TGTGCCAGCATAATAACTAACTATGGCTACACCTTC,CASIITNYGYTF
TRBJ2-7,TRBV2,few,13,TRBD1,TGTGCCAGCAGCGGGACAGGGAGGTACGAGCAGTACTTC,CASSGTGRYEQYF
TRBJ1-4,TRBV5-8,.,14,TRBD1,TGTGCCAGCACCCCTGGGGGGACAGGGCCGAAACTGTTTTTT,CASTPGGTGPKLFF
TRBJ1-2,TRBV6-1,.,16,TRBD1,TGTGCCAGCAGTGAGACCACGGGACAGGGGTTCTATGGCTACACCTTC,CASSETTGQGFYGYTF
TRBJ1-2,TRBV27,.,18,TRBD1,TGTGCCAGCAGTTTATCCTTGGGACAGGGATACCCTAACTATGGCTACACCTTC,CASSLSLGQGYPNYGYTF
TRBJ2-5,TRBV28,.,14,.,TGTGCCAGCAGCCTCTATGGGGGGAGGGAGACCCAGTACTTC,CASSLYGGRETQYF
TRBJ2-2,TRBV7-9,.,16,.,TGTGCCAGCAGCTTATTGTCCAGAATGAACACCGGGGAGCTGTTTTTT,CASSLLSRMNTGELFF
TRBJ1-2,TRBV6-1,.,15,.,TGTGCCAGCAGTGAAACGCACAGGGTCAACTATGGCTACACCTTC,CASSETHRVNYGYTF
TRBJ1-5,TRBV5-1,.,15,.,TGCGCCAGCAGCGCCCAGGGTCGTAGCAATCAGCCCCAGCATTTT,CASSAQGRSNQPQHF
TRBJ1-4,TRBV4-1,.,16,TRBD1,TGCGCCAGCAGCCAAGAGCCGGGACAGGGCAATCAAAAACTGTTTTTT,CASSQEPGQGNQKLFF
TRBJ1-6,TRBV6-5,.,14,.,TGTGCCAGCAGTGGCGACACCTCTAACGCACCCCTCCACTTT,CASSGDTSNAPLHF
TRBJ2-7,TRBV7-9,.,15,.,TGTGCCAGCAGCTTCACTCCATACTCTGGCTACGAGCAGTACTTC,CASSFTPYSGYEQYF
TRBJ1-5,TRBV25-1,.,13,.,TGTGCCAGCAGTGAATATGGCGGTCAGCCCCAGCATTTT,CASSEYGGQPQHF
TRBJ1-4,TRBV5-1,.,14,.,TGCGCCAGCAGCACCCGGGACTTTAATGAAAAACTGTTTTTT,CASSTRDFNEKLFF
TRBJ2-5,TRBV11-2,.,14,TRBD1,TGTGCCAGCAGCTTGGGGACAGGTCAAGAGACCCAGTACTTC,CASSLGTGQETQYF
TRBJ2-5,TRBV7-9,once,16,TRBD2,TGTGCCAGCAGGCCCACTAGCGGCATATTCCAAGAGACCCAGTACTTC,CASRPTSGIFQETQYF
TRBJ1-4,TRBV5-4,few,14,.,TGTGCCAGCAGCGTTGGGGGGGGTCAGGAAAAACTGTTTTTT,CASSVGGGQEKLFF
TRBJ2-3,TRBV10-2,.,15,TRBD2,TGCGCCAGCACCCCCTCGGGCGGGAGCCCAGATACGCAGTATTTT,CASTPSGGSPDTQYF